This T cell receptor (beta chain) appears in the sequencing data of a study of blood T cell repertoires in COVID-19. Study in general: T cells, B-cell-depleted T cells, or PBMCs provided the cDNA or gDNA that served as material.

This CDR3 contains 17 residues. CDR1 is SGHDT and CDR2 is YYEEEE in the germline V gene. The V and J ends lost 4 bases and 2 bases respectively, with 20 bases between them. This clone was found once. In the original workflow: Reference gene primer amplification yielded estimated nucleated cell counts. TCRdb's copy holds only in-frame clones and misses some; the assay was immunoSEQ multiplex PCR. V and J calls and clone size are copied from that table; D and trimming were computed from the DNA. The sample comprises approximately 240,000 clones, approximately 91% of which are singletons, and about 2.1% rests with the top ten.

This sequence originates from a woman in her thirties or forties who had recovered from COVID-19. The chain joins TRBV5-6 to TRBJ2-3; maybe TRBD1 (6 bases). Sample: peripheral blood. The CDR3 loop reads CASSNEPWTVNTDTQYF. The CDR3 bases are TGTGCCAGCAGCAACGAACCCTGGACAGTAAACACAGATACGCAGTATTTT. The full variable domain, rest sourced from reference TRBV5-6 and TRBJ2-3, is DAGVTQSPTHLIKTRGQQVTLRCSPKSGHDTVSWYQQALGQGPQFIFQYYEEEERQRGNFPDRFSGHQFPNYSSELNVNALLLGDSALYLCASSNEPWTVNTDTQYFGPGTRLTVL.